This TCR beta chain is from a study of T cell repertoires in ileal Crohn's disease. The CDR3 sequence is 17 residues long. The V gene's germline CDR1 is SGHRS and CDR2 YFSETQ. V was cut by 0 bases and J by 3 bases, with 13 bases left in between. Measured with immunoSEQ multiplex PCR; TCRdb has only the in-frame clones, and not every one. The sample shows around 11,000 clones, roughly 84% of them seen only once. Time point: inflamed ileum from the surgical specimen. The sequence was obtained from an adult with Crohn's disease. The sequencing sample was made of ileal tissue. The chain recombines TRBV5-1 with TRBJ2-6; no definite D call. The CDR3 DNA reads TGCGCCAGCAGCTTGGAAGGCAGTCGAGGTGGGGCCAACGTCCTGACTTTC. It yields the protein CASSLEGSRGGANVLTF.